Shown below are 5 T cell receptor beta chains from a single sample sequenced in a study of blood T cell repertoires in COVID-19. Data came from immunoSEQ multiplex PCR; TCRdb stores just in-frame clones and leaves some out. The table has 200,000 to 250,000 clones, about nine tenths seen once. The sequenced sample consisted of peripheral blood. These receptors were obtained from a woman aged 55-69 years with acute or convalescent COVID-19.

V and J are TRBV7-2 and TRBJ2-7, with D uncertain. Germline loops: CDR1 SGHTA, CDR2 FQGNSA. Trimming left V 3 bases short and J 6 bases short, with 9 bases between. CDR3 length equals 12 residues. CDR3 sequence reads: CASSFLQSEQYF. The CDR3 nucleotides read TGTGCCAGCAGCTTTTTGCAGTCCGAGCAGTACTTC.

This chain joins TRBV12-3 or TRBV12-4 and TRBJ1-2; a possible D gene is TRBD1 (6 bases). The ends were cut back, 7 bases at V and 8 bases at J, with 17 bases in the middle. The CDR3 contains 13 residues. This CDR3 reads CASTPAGAGGYTF. DNA for the CDR3: TGTGCCAGCACTCCTGCGGGGGCTGGGGGCTACACCTTC.

V is TRBV27 and J is TRBJ1-5, with D perhaps TRBD1 (6 bases). Germline assignment: CDR1 MNHEY and CDR2 SMNVEV (reference sequence). V lost 6 bases to trimming and J lost 0 bases, with 15 bases between them. CDR3 length equals 16 residues. The CDR3 region has the DNA TGTGCCAGCAGACGACAGACAGGCTATAGCAATCAGCCCCAGCATTTT. This sequence encodes CASRRQTGYSNQPQHF.

The CDR3 DNA reads TGTGCCAGTAGTACTAGCGGGGGCGTCTCCTACGAGCAGTACTTC. Its protein product is CASSTSGGVSYEQYF. This rearrangement joins TRBV19 to TRBJ2-7; 10 bases are a match to TRBD2. CDR1 and CDR2 from the germline V gene are LNHDA and SQIVND (reference sequence). The junction had 3 bases not matched to a gene; V was cut back by 4 bases and J by 0 bases. The length of the CDR3 is 15 residues.

V and J are TRBV6-5 and TRBJ1-6; TRBD1 agrees at 9 bases. After removal of 2 bases from V and 7 bases from J, the junction contained 3 bases not matched to a gene. Germline values: CDR1 MNHEY, CDR2 SVGAGI. The CDR3 covers 15 residues. CDR3 DNA: TGTGCCAGCAGTTACGGACAGGGGAGGAATTCACCCCTCCACTTT. Amino acids: CASSYGQGRNSPLHF.